The T cell receptor (beta chain) described here comes from a study of T cells after yellow fever vaccination. Whole-study findings and limits: The CD4 compartment and the CD8 compartment contained a small share of clonotypes in common.

This clonotype was recorded at least ten times. No antigen is known for it. In making TCR cDNA, 5'RACE template switching added a universal primer site and UMIs to it. TCRdb ran MiXCR on the 5' RACE reads and lists one entry per CDR3 protein. The sample has 310,000 or so distinct CDR3 sequences, 6.8% seen once. CDR1 is MNHEY, CDR2 SVGEGT, per germline. The CDR3 is 18 amino acids. Trimming removed 7 bases from V and 0 bases from J, with 25 bases in between. This sample comprised PBMCs, obtained roughly seven weeks after the first yellow fever vaccination. The TCR was taken from a man younger than 35 who received the YFV17D yellow fever vaccine. The V call is TRBV6-2 or TRBV6-3, the J call TRBJ2-7, with D perhaps matching TRBD1 (6 bases). The CDR3: CASNQPTKQGTSSYEQYV. For the CDR3, the DNA is TGTGCCAGCAACCAACCGACCAAACAGGGCACGAGCTCCTACGAGCAGTACGTC.